This T cell receptor (beta chain) emerged from a study of early T cells in non-severe SARS-CoV-2 infection. At the level of the study: Chains were not paired, and sequencing was done on bulk RNA from unsorted whole blood. Study-wide results and limits: Private and CD4 specificities were missed by VDJdb matching, which favored anti-spike CD8 responses.

Details on this clonotype: Its specificity is unknown.

Researchers tagged individual cDNA molecules with unique molecular identifiers. TCRdb re-derived calls from the 5' RACE reads in MiXCR, one entry per CDR3 protein. The sample shows more than 65,000 distinct CDR3 sequences, 10% to 15% of them seen only once. The trim removed 4 bases at V and 5 bases at J, leaving 7 bases unmatched. Germline assignment: CDR1 SEHNR and CDR2 FQNEAQ (reference sequence). This CDR3 region has 17 residues. This clonotype was obtained from an adult who was a healthcare worker with PCR-confirmed SARS-CoV-2 infection or an uninfected control (not recorded which). The genes are TRBV7-9 and TRBJ2-2; 13 bases map to TRBD2. Material: whole blood. The CDR3 protein is CASSWTSGSRWTGELFF. The DNA for the CDR3 is TGTGCCAGCAGCTGGACTAGCGGGAGTCGGTGGACCGGGGAGCTGTTTTTT.